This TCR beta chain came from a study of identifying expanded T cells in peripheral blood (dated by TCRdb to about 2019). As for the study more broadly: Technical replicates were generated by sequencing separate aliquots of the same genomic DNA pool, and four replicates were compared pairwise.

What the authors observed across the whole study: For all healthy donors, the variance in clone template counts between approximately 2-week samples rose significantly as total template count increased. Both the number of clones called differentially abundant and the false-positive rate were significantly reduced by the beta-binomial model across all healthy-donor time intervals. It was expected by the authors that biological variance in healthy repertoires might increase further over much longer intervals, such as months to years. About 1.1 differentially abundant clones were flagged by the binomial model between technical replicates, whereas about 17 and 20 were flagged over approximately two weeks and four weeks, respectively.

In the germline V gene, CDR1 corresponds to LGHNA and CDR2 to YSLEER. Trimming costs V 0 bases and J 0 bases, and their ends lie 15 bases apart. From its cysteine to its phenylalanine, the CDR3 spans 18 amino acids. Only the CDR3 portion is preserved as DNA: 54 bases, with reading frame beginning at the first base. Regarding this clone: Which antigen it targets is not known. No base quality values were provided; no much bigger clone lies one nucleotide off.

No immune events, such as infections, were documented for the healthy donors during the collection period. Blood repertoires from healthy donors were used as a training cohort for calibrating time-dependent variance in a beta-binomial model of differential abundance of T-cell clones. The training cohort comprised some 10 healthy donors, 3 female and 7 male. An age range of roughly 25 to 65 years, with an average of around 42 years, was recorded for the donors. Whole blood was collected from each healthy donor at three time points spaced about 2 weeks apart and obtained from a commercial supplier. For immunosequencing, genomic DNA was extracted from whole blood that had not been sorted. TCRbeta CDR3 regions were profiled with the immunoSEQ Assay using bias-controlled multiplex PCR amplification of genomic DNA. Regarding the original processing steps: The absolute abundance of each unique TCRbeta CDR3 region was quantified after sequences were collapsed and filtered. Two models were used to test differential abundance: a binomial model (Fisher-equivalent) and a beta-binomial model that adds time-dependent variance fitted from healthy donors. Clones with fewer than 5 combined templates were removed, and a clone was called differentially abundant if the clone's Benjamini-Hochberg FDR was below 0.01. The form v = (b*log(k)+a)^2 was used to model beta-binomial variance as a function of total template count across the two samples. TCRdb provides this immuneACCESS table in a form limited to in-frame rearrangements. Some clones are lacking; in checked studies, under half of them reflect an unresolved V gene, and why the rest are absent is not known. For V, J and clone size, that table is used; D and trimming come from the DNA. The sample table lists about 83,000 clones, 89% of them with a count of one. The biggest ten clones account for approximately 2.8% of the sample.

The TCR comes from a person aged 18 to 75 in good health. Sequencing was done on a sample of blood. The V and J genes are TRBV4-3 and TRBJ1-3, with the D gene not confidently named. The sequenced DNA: TGCGCCAGCAGCCAAGACGGTAGTGGGTTCCACTCTGGAAACACCATATATTTT. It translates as CASSQDGSGFHSGNTIYF.